This T cell receptor beta chain was recovered during a study of human T cells and chemical hapten exposure. Time point specified: pre-sensitization, week 0. Treatment indicated: therapeutic diphenylcyclopropenone sensitization with weekly scalp DPC. Single cDNA molecules in the library carried unique molecular identifiers attached during preparation. One entry per CDR3 protein, called by TCRdb with MiXCR from the RACE reads. This sample has under 400,000 distinct CDR3 sequences, with less than 6.5% found just once. This clonotype came up a few times. What it recognizes is unknown. The germline gives CDR1 SQVTM, CDR2 ANQGSEA. The CDR3 is made up of 16 amino acids. V shed 0 bases, J shed 0 bases, and the junction held 7 bases outside the gene matches. The study's findings and limits: The study found expanded TCRs formed significantly more large CDR3 similarity clusters than controls. There was a positive correlation between PT1 expanded TCR counts and patch test score.

The receptor was isolated from a woman aged 50 to 60 with alopecia areata. Some clones in this sample may be carry-over from other donors' samples. Sequencing used whole blood, obtained in connection with sensitization to the hapten diphenylcyclopropenone (DPC). The chain couples TRBV29-1 to TRBJ2-5, with TRBD1 matching 7 bases. CDR3 residues: CSVEDQTGVDQETQYF. DNA for the CDR3: TGCAGCGTTGAAGATCAAACAGGGGTCGACCAAGAGACCCAGTACTTC.